This TCR beta chain was captured by sequencing in a study of shared clonotypes between healthy human individuals. The germline gives CDR1 MNHEY, CDR2 SVGAGI. There are 15 residues in the CDR3. Trimming cost V 6 bases and J 2 bases, with 15 bases left between them. Each cell subset's genomic DNA was divided evenly among several immunoSEQ plates. When replicate PCRs were run on sorted subsets, they used roughly 0.2 ug DNA, about 31,000 T cell genomes. TCRdb's table, derived via immunoSEQ multiplex PCR, lists solely in-frame clones and lacks some. In the table there are 1,400,000 or so clones, about 98.5% of which are singletons.

The receptor's source is a man between 25 and 39 years old in good health. The chain recombines TRBV6-5 with TRBJ2-3; D may be TRBD1 (6 bases). Specimen: naive CD4+ T cells sorted from blood. As to subset: CD45RA+ positively selected. The CDR3 protein is CASSLLGQYTDTQYF. The CDR3 DNA reads as TGTGCCAGCAGCCTCCTCGGACAGTACACAGATACGCAGTATTTT.